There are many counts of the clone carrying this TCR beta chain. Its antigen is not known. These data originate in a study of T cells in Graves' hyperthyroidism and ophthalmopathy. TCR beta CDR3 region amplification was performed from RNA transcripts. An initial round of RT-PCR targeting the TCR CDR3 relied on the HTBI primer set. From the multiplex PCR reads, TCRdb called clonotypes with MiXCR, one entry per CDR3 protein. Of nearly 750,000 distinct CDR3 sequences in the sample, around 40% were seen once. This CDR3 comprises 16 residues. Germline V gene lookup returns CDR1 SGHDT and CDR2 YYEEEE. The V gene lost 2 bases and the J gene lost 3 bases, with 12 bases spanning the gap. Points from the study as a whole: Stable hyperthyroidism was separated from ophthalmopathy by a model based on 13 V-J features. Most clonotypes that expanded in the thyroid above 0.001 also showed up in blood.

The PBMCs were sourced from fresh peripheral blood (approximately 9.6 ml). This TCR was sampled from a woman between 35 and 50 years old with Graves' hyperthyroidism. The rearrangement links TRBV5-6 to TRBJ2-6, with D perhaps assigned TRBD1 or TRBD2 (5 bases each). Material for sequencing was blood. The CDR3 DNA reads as TGTGCCAGCAGCTTCCCACGGGGCATTGGGGCCAACGTCCTGACTTTC. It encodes CASSFPRGIGANVLTF.